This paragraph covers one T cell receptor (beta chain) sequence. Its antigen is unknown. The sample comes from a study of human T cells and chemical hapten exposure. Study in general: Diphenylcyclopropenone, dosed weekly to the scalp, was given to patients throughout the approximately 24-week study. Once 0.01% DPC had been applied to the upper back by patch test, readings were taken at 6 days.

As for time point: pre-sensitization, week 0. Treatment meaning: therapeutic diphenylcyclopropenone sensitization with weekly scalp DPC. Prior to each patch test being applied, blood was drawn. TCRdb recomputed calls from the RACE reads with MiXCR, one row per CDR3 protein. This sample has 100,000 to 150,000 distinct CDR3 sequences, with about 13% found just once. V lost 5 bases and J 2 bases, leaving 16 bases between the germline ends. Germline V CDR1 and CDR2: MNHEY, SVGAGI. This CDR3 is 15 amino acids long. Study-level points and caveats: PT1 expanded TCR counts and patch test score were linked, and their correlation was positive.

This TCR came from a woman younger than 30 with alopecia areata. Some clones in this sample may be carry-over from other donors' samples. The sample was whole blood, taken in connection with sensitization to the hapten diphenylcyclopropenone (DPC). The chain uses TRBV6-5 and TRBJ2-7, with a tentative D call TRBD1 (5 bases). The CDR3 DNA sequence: TGTGCCAGCAGTCGACAGCTTACCACCGCCTACGAGCAGTACTTC. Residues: CASSRQLTTAYEQYF.